This TCR beta chain was sequenced during a study of blood T cell repertoires in COVID-19. CDR1 MNHEY and CDR2 SVGAGI come from the germline V gene. CDR3 size: 15 residues. V gave up 7 bases and J gave up 4 bases, with 19 bases separating them. Only in-frame clones appear in the TCRdb table, and some are missing; sequencing was by immunoSEQ multiplex PCR. The top ten hold approximately 20% of the sample, which has tens of thousands of clones, around 87% seen once. The sequencing input was peripheral blood. The chain uses TRBV6-5 and TRBJ1-2; the D is unclear. The receptor comes from a woman aged 80 or over with COVID-19, enrolled during active disease. CDR3 DNA: TGTGCCAGCACAGGAAACCCCGTCCTGGGCTATGGCTACACCTTC. Its protein is CASTGNPVLGYGYTF.